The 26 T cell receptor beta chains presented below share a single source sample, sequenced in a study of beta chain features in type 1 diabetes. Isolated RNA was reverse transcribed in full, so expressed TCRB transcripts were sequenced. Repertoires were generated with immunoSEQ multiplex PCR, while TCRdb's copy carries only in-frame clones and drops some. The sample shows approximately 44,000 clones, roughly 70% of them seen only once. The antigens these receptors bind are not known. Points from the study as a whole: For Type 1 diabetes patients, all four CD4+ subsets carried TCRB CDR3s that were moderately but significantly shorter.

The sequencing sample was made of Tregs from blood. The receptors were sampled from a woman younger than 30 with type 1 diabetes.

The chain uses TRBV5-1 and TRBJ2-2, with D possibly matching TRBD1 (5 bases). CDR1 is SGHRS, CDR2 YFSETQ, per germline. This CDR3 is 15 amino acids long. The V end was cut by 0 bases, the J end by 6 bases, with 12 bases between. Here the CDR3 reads CASSLEGVSPGELFF. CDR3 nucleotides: TGCGCCAGCAGCTTGGAAGGGGTGTCTCCCGGGGAGCTGTTTTTT.

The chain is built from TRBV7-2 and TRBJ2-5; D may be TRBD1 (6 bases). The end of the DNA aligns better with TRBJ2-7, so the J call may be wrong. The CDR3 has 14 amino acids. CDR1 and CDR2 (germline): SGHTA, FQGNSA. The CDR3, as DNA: TGTGCCAGCAGCTACTCCGGGACAACCTACGAGCAGTACTTC. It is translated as CASSYSGTTYEQYF.

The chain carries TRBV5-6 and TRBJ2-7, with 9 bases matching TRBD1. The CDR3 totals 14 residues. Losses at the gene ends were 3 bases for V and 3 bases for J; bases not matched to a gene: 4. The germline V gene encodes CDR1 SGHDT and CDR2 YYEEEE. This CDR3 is CASSWGQGGYEQYF. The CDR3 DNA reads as TGTGCCAGCAGCTGGGGACAGGGAGGCTACGAGCAGTACTTC.

CDR3 sequence: CASSPRTGNSNQPQHF. In DNA, the CDR3 is TGTGCCAGCTCACCTAGGACAGGCAATAGCAATCAGCCCCAGCATTTT. The rearrangement joins TRBV18 to TRBJ1-5, with 7 bases that match TRBD1. The junction had 5 bases not matched to a gene; V was cut back by 3 bases and J by 0 bases. CDR3 length: 16 amino acids. The germline V gene has CDR1 KGHSH and CDR2 LQKENI.

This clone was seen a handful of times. The CDR3 region is CASSHGVNNEQFF. The CDR3 bases are TGTGCCAGTAGCCACGGGGTAAACAATGAGCAGTTCTTC. The rearrangement uses TRBV19 and TRBJ2-1, with TRBD2 as a possible D gene (5 bases). This CDR3 contains 13 residues. Trimming left V 6 bases short and J 5 bases short, with 11 bases between. The germline V gene encodes CDR1 LNHDA and CDR2 SQIVND (reference sequence).

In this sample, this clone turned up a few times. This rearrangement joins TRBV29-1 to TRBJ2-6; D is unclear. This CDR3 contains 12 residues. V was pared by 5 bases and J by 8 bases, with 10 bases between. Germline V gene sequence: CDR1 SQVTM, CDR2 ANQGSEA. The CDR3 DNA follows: TGCAGCGTTCAAAACAGCCCCAACGTCCTGACTTTC. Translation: CSVQNSPNVLTF.

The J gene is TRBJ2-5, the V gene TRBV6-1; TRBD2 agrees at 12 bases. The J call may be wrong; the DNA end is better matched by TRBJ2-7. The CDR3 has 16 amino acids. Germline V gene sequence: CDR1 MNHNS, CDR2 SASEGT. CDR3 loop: CASSEGLAGAYYEQYF. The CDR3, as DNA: TGTGCCAGCAGTGAAGGACTAGCGGGAGCTTATTACGAGCAGTACTTC.

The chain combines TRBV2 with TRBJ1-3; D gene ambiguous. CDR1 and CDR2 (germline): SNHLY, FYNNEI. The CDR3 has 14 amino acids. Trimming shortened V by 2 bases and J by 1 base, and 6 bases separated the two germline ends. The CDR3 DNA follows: TGTGCCAGCAGTGAATACTTGTCTGGAAACACCATATATTTT. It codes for CASSEYLSGNTIYF.

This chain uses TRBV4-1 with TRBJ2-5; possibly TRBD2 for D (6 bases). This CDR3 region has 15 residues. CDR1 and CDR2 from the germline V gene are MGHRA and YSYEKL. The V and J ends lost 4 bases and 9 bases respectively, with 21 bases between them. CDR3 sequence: CASSRPGLPGSAQYF. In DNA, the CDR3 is TGCGCCAGCAGCCGCCCGGGACTCCCAGGTTCGGCCCAGTACTTC.

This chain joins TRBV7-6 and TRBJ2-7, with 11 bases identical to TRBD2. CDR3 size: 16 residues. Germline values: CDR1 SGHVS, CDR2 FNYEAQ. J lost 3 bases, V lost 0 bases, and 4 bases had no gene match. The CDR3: CASSLAGTSGNYEQYF. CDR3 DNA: TGTGCCAGCAGCTTAGCAGGGACTAGCGGTAACTACGAGCAGTACTTC.

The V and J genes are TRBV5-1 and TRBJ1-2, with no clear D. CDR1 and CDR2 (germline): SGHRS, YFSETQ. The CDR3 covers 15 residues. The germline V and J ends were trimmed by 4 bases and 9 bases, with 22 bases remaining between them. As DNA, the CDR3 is TGCGCCAGCAGCCCCGGCGGGGTAGTCTCGACACGCTACACCTTC. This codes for CASSPGGVVSTRYTF.

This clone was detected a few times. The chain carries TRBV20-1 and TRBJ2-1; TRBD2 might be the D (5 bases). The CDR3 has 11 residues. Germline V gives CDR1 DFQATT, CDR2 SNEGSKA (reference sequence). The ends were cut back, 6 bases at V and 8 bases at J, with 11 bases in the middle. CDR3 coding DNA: TGCAGTGCGTGGACCGGGGATGAGCAGTTCTTC. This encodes CSAWTGDEQFF.

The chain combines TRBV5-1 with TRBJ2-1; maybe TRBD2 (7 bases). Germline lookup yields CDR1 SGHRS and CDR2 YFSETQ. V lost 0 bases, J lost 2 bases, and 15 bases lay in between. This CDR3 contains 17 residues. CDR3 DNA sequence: TGCGCCAGCAGCTTGGTACCCCCGGGGGGCACCTACAATGAGCAGTTCTTC. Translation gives CASSLVPPGGTYNEQFF.

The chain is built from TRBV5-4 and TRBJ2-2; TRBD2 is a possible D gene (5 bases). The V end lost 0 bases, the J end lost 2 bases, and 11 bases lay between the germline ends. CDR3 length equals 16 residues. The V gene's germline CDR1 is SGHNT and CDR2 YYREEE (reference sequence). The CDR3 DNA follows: TGTGCCAGCAGCTTGGCGCTAGCACCAAACACCGGGGAGCTGTTTTTT. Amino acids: CASSLALAPNTGELFF.

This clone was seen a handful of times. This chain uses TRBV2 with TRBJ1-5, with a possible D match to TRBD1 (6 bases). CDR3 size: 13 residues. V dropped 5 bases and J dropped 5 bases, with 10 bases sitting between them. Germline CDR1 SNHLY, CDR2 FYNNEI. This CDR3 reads CASSPQGYQPQHF. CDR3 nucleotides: TGTGCCAGCAGTCCACAGGGTTATCAGCCCCAGCATTTT.

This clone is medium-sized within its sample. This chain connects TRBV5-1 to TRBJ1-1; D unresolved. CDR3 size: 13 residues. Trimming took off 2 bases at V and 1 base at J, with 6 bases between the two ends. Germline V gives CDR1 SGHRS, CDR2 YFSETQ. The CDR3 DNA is TGCGCCAGCAGCTTCGAGGGGAACACTGAAGCTTTCTTT. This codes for CASSFEGNTEAFF.

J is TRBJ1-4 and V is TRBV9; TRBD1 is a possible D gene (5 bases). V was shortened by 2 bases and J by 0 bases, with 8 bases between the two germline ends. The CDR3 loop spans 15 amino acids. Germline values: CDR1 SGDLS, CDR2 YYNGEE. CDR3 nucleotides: TGTGCCAGCAGCGTGGGGGAGGCAACTAATGAAAAACTGTTTTTT. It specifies CASSVGEATNEKLFF.

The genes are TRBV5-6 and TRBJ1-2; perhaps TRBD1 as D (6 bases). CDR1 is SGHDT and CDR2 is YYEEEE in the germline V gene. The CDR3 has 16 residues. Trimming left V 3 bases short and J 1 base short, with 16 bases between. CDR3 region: CASSWQGPLGNYGYTF. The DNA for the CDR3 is TGTGCCAGCAGCTGGCAGGGGCCCCTTGGTAACTATGGCTACACCTTC.

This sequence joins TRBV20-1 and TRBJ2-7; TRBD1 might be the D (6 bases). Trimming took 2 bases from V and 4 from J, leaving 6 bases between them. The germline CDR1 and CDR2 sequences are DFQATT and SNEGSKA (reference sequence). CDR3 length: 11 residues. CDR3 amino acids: CSARQGYEQYF. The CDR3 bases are TGCAGTGCTAGACAGGGGTACGAGCAGTACTTC.

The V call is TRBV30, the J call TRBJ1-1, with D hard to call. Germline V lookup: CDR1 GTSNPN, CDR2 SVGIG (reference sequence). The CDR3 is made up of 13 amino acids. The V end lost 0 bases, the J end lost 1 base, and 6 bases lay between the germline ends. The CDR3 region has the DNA TGTGCCTGGAGTGTGAGCTGGAACACTGAAGCTTTCTTT. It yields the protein CAWSVSWNTEAFF.

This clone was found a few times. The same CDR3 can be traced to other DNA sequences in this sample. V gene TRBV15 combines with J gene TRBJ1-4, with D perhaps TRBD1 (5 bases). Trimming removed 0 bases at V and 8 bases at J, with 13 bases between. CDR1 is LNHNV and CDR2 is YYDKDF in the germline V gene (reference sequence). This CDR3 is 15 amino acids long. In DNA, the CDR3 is TGTGCCACCAGCAGAGAAACAGCCCCAGGGGAAAAACTGTTTTTT. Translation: CATSRETAPGEKLFF.

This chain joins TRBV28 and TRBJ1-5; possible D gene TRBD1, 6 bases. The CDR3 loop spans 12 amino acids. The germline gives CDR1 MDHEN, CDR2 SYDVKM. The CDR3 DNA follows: TGTGCTTCAGGGGATAGCAATCAGCCCCAGCATTTT. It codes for CASGDSNQPQHF.

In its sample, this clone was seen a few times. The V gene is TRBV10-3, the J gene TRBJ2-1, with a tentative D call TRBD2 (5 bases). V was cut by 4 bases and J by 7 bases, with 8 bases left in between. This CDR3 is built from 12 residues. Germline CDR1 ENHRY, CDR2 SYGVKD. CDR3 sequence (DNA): TGTGCCATCAGTGTTACGGGGAATGAGCAGTTCTTC. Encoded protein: CAISVTGNEQFF.

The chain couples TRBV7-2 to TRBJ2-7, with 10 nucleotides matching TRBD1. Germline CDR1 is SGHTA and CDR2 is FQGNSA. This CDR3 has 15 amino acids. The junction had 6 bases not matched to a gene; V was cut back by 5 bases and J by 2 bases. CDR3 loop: CASSRRQGAPYEQYF. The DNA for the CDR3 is TGTGCCAGCAGCCGCCGACAGGGGGCCCCCTACGAGCAGTACTTC.

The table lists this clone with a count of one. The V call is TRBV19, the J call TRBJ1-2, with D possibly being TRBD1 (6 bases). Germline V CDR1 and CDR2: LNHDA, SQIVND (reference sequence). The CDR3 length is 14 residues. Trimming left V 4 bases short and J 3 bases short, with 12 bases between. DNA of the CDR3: TGTGCCAGTAGTAGGCAACAGGGAGACTATGGCTACACCTTC. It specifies CASSRQQGDYGYTF.

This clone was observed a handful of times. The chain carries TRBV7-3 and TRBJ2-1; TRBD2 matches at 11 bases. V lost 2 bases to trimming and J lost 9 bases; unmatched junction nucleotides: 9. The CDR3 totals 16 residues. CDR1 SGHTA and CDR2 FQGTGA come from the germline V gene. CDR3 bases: TGTGCCAGCAGCTTACTCCCGGCTAGCGGGAGGAGTGAGCAGTTCTTC. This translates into CASSLLPASGRSEQFF.